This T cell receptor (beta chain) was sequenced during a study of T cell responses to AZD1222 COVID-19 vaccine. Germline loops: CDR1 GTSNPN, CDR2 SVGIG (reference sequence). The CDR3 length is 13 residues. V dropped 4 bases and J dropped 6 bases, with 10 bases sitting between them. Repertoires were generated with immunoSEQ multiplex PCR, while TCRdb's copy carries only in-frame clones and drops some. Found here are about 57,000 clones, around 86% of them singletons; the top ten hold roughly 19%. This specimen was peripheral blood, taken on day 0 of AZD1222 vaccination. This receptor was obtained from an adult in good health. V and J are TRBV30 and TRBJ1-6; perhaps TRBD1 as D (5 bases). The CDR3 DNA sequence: TGTGCCTGGAACGGGGGAACTAATTCACCCCTCCACTTT. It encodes CAWNGGTNSPLHF.